These 10 T cell receptor beta chains share one sample of origin, sequenced in a study of T cell responses to AZD1222 COVID-19 vaccine. Only in-frame clones appear in the TCRdb table, and some are missing; sequencing was by immunoSEQ multiplex PCR. The profile shows 85,000 to 90,000 clones, roughly nine tenths of them singletons. Material: peripheral blood, obtained 28 days after the second AZD1222 dose. The receptor set was obtained from an adult who received the AZD1222 COVID-19 vaccine.

This chain uses TRBV13 with TRBJ2-5; D not certain. Trimming took 5 bases from V and 1 from J, leaving 14 bases between them. Germline V gene lookup returns CDR1 PRHDT and CDR2 FYEKMQ (reference sequence). This CDR3 contains 15 residues. Written as DNA, the CDR3 is TGTGCCAGCAGCCAAAGAGGAGCGTTCCAAGAGACCCAGTACTTC. It is translated as CASSQRGAFQETQYF.

The gene calls are TRBV4-1 and TRBJ2-7; a weak D match, TRBD1 (5 bases). Germline V lookup: CDR1 MGHRA, CDR2 YSYEKL. The V gene lost 0 bases and the J gene lost 7 bases, with 16 bases spanning the gap. The CDR3 sequence is 15 residues long. CDR3 in amino acids: CASSQDPGILREQYF. Here the CDR3 DNA reads TGCGCCAGCAGCCAAGATCCAGGGATCCTACGTGAGCAGTACTTC.

The rearrangement uses TRBV19 and TRBJ1-5, with D hard to call. V lost 11 bases and J lost 0, with 11 bases in between. The CDR3 spans 13 residues. Germline loops: CDR1 LNHDA, CDR2 SQIVND (reference sequence). Written as DNA, the CDR3 is TGTGCCGCGAAGGAAAATAGCAATCAGCCCCAGCATTTT. This encodes CAAKENSNQPQHF.

V is TRBV6-5 and J is TRBJ1-5; 8 nucleotides line up with TRBD1. The length of the CDR3 is 16 residues. J was trimmed by 5 bases and V by 4 bases; bases with no gene match: 10. Germline V gene sequence: CDR1 MNHEY, CDR2 SVGAGI. This CDR3 is CASSSVARGRDQPQHF. In DNA, the CDR3 is TGTGCCAGCAGTTCGGTCGCCAGGGGGCGCGATCAGCCCCAGCATTTT.

This rearrangement joins TRBV4-3 to TRBJ1-2, with TRBD1 identical over 7 bases. The junction had 5 bases not matched to a gene; V was cut back by 0 bases and J by 7 bases. The CDR3 sequence is 14 residues long. Germline assignment: CDR1 LGHNA and CDR2 YSLEER. The CDR3 region has the DNA TGCGCCAGCAGCCAAGAGGACAGGACGAGTGGCTACACCTTC. This codes for CASSQEDRTSGYTF.

The chain is built from TRBV6-2 or TRBV6-3 and TRBJ2-7; 9 positions match TRBD1. Germline assignment: CDR1 MNHEY and CDR2 SVGEGT. J gave up 3 bases and V 0 bases, and 6 bases lay outside the gene matches. The CDR3 has 16 amino acids. The CDR3 sequence: CASSYSKRTGDYEQYF. The CDR3 DNA is TGTGCCAGCAGTTACTCGAAAAGGACAGGGGACTACGAGCAGTACTTC.

This chain connects TRBV11-3 to TRBJ2-3; 12 nucleotides match TRBD2. The CDR3 contains 16 residues. Germline loops: CDR1 SGHNT, CDR2 YENEEA. With 5 bases clipped from V and 2 bases from J, the junction kept 5 bases outside the gene matches. This chain's CDR3 is CASSPGLAGNTDTQYF. CDR3 nucleotides: TGTGCCAGCAGCCCAGGACTAGCGGGGAACACAGATACGCAGTATTTT.

The chain combines TRBV6-4 with TRBJ1-1; a weak D match, TRBD1 (6 bases). CDR3 length: 10 amino acids. The germline V gene has CDR1 MRHNA and CDR2 SNTAGT. The germline V and J ends were trimmed by 10 bases and 10 bases, with 13 bases remaining between them. The CDR3 DNA follows: TGTGCCAAAATAAACAGGGCAGCTTTCTTT. Its protein product is CAKINRAAFF.

This chain uses TRBV5-1 with TRBJ2-5, with D possibly matching TRBD2 (6 bases). The V and J ends lost 0 bases and 5 bases respectively, with 8 bases between them. CDR1 is SGHRS and CDR2 is YFSETQ in the germline V gene. This CDR3 region has 13 residues. This CDR3 reads CASSLGGVETQYF. CDR3 coding DNA: TGCGCCAGCAGCTTGGGCGGGGTGGAGACCCAGTACTTC.

The chain has TRBV2 and TRBJ1-6, with D possibly being TRBD1 (6 bases). Trimming took off 4 bases at V and 9 bases at J, with 10 bases between the two ends. This CDR3 is built from 13 residues. Germline V gene data show CDR1 as SNHLY and CDR2 as FYNNEI. This chain's CDR3 is CASSVGTSSPLHF. The CDR3 DNA follows: TGTGCCAGCAGTGTTGGGACATCTTCACCCCTCCACTTT.